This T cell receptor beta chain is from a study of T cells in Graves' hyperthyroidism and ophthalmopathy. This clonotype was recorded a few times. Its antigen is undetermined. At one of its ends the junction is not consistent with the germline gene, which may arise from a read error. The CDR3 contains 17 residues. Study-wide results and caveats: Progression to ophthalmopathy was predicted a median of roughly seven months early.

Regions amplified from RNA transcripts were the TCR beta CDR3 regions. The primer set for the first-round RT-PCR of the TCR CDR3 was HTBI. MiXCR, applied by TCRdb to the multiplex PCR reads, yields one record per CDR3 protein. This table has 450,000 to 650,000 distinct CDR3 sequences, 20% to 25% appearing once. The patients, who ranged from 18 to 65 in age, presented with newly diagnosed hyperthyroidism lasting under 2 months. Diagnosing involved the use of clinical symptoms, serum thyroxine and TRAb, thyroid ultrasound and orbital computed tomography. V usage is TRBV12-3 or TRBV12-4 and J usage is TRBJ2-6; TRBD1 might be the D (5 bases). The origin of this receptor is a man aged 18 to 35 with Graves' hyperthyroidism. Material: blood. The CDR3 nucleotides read TGTGCCAGCTCTCTGCGGCGGATTGCCTCTGGGGCCAGCGTCCTGACTTTC. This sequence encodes CASSLRRIASGASVLTF.